This is a list of T cell receptor beta chains from one sample in a study of blood T cell repertoires in COVID-19. Using immunoSEQ multiplex PCR, the repertoire was profiled, and TCRdb retains in-frame clones only, with some absent. The sample contains roughly 250,000 clones, 65% to 85% of which appear only once. Sequencing was performed on peripheral blood. The receptors stem from a middle-aged woman who had recovered from COVID-19. Each CDR3 is given with its conserved first and last residue. A D gene is named only where the DNA matches it firmly. Not every row has a clone size; where given, it reads once, few, many or a size class.

abundance,j_gene,d_gene,v_gene,CDR3aa,CDR3nt
-,TRBJ2-1,TRBD1,TRBV6-6,CASGKRTGSHNEQFF,TGTGCCAGCGGTAAGCGGACAGGGTCCCACAATGAGCAGTTCTTC
-,TRBJ1-1,-,TRBV28,CASITRDTEAFF,TGTGCCAGCATCACCCGGGACACTGAAGCTTTCTTT
-,TRBJ1-1,-,TRBV9,CASSPAGWGSEAFF,TGTGCCAGCAGCCCCGCGGGGTGGGGAAGTGAAGCTTTCTTT
once,TRBJ2-7,-,TRBV2,CASTRSSYEQYF,TGTGCCAGCACTAGGTCCTCCTACGAGCAGTACTTC
-,TRBJ2-2,TRBD1,TRBV28,CASSLIPGQGDAGELFF,TGTGCCAGCAGTTTGATACCGGGACAGGGGGACGCCGGGGAGCTGTTTTTT
-,TRBJ1-5,TRBD1,TRBV28,CASSSGHRGLFEPQHF,TGTGCCAGCAGTTCGGGGCACAGGGGGCTTTTTGAGCCCCAGCATTTT
-,TRBJ2-7,TRBD2,TRBV5-5,CASSYSGGYTYEQYF,TGTGCCAGCAGCTATAGCGGGGGCTATACCTACGAGCAGTACTTC
-,TRBJ2-7,-,TRBV28,CASSLGAVSYEQYF,TGTGCCAGCAGTTTAGGAGCTGTCTCCTACGAGCAGTACTTC
few,TRBJ2-2,TRBD1,TRBV6-5,CASRTGDTGELFF,TGTGCCAGCAGGACAGGGGACACCGGGGAGCTGTTTTTT
-,TRBJ1-2,-,TRBV4-1,CASSQEGRVRGGYTF,TGCGCCAGCAGCCAAGAGGGGAGGGTTCGTGGTGGCTACACCTTC
-,TRBJ2-2,-,TRBV19,CASSTNLGELFF,TGTGCCAGTAGTACCAATCTAGGGGAGCTGTTTTTT
once,TRBJ2-2,TRBD2,TRBV4-1,CASSRGTGGGFTGELFF,TGCGCCAGCAGCCGAGGGACTGGCGGGGGATTCACCGGGGAGCTGTTTTTT
-,TRBJ1-5,TRBD1,TRBV19,CASSTYRGIQPQHF,TGTGCCAGTAGTACATACAGGGGGATACAGCCCCAGCATTTT
-,TRBJ1-5,-,TRBV28,CASHARWGLGSLSNQPQHF,TGTGCCAGCCACGCTCGGTGGGGGCTCGGCTCCCTTAGCAATCAGCCCCAGCATTTT
-,TRBJ2-1,-,TRBV29-1,CSVERSYNEQFF,TGCAGCGTTGAACGCTCCTACAATGAGCAGTTCTTC
-,TRBJ1-5,-,TRBV3-1/TRBV3-2,CASSQDLASQPQHF,TGTGCCAGCAGCCAAGATCTCGCGAGCCAGCCCCAGCATTTT
-,TRBJ1-4,TRBD1,TRBV7-9,CASSFGQGATNEKLFF,TGTGCCAGCAGCTTTGGACAGGGGGCAACTAATGAAAAACTGTTTTTT
-,TRBJ2-1,TRBD1,TRBV24-1,CATSDGGTGNEQFF,TGTGCCACCAGTGATGGCGGGACAGGCAATGAGCAGTTCTTC
-,TRBJ2-1,TRBD1,TRBV24-1,CATGDRGRHNEQFF,TGTGCCACCGGGGACAGGGGGCGCCACAATGAGCAGTTCTTC
-,TRBJ2-7,TRBD1,TRBV2,CASSEGGTAAYEQYF,TGTGCCAGCAGTGAGGGTGGGACAGCAGCCTACGAGCAGTACTTC